These T cell receptor beta chains were read from a single sample in a study of T cell repertoires in MIS-A myocarditis. TCRdb keeps only in-frame clones here, not all; method: immunoSEQ multiplex PCR. The sample contains around 10,000 clones, around 89% of which appear only once. The sequencing input was thoracic lymph node tissue obtained at autopsy. All receptors come from a man aged 18 to 30 with fulminant myocarditis from multisystem inflammatory syndrome in adults (MIS-A) after COVID-19. The CDR3 runs from the conserved cysteine through the conserved F or W. A D gene is named only where the DNA matches it firmly. Size is stated for part of the rows, as once, few or many counts, or as a class when the clone is expanded.

j_call	v_call	d_call	clone_size	cdr3_nt	cdr3_aa
TRBJ2-5	TRBV24-1	NA	NA	TGTGCCACCAGGGGCAGTGGGGAGACCCAGTACTTC	CATRGSGETQYF
TRBJ1-4	TRBV15	NA	NA	TGTGCCACCAGCAGAACGAAAGGGGCAACTAATGAAAAACTGTTTTTT	CATSRTKGATNEKLFF
TRBJ1-2	TRBV29-1	NA	NA	TGCAGCGTTGAAGCGAGTCATGGCTACACCTTC	CSVEASHGYTF
TRBJ2-7	TRBV7-3	NA	NA	TGTGCCAGCAGCCTCCGGGACGGACCTTACGAGCAGTACTTC	CASSLRDGPYEQYF
TRBJ2-1	TRBV3-1/TRBV3-2	NA	NA	TGTGCCAGCAGCCAAGACTTGGGGGGTTACAATGAGCAGTTCTTC	CASSQDLGGYNEQFF
TRBJ1-2	TRBV21-1	NA	once	TGTGCCAGCAGCAAATTTCAGGGGGGAAAGGGCTACACCTTC	CASSKFQGGKGYTF
TRBJ2-6	TRBV28	NA	few	TGTGCCAGCAGTTTGATTGGGGCCAACGTCCTGACTTTC	CASSLIGANVLTF
TRBJ1-5	TRBV7-9	TRBD1	NA	TGTGCCAGCAGCGTTGACAGGGAGGGTGGCCAGCCCCAGCATTTT	CASSVDREGGQPQHF
TRBJ2-2	TRBV5-6	NA	NA	TGTGCCAGCAGCTTGACGCGGAACACCGGGGAGCTGTTTTTT	CASSLTRNTGELFF
TRBJ2-2	TRBV6-6	NA	NA	TGTGCCAGCAGTCCCCCCTTAGGGGGGTCGAACACCGGGGAGCTGTTTTTT	CASSPPLGGSNTGELFF
TRBJ2-5	TRBV7-3	NA	NA	TGTGCCAGCAGTCGACAGGGAGGCGGCCAAGAGACCCAGTACTTC	CASSRQGGGQETQYF
TRBJ1-2	TRBV2	NA	NA	TGTGCCAGCAGTCCGACAGGAGCCAACTATGGCTACACCTTC	CASSPTGANYGYTF
TRBJ2-2	TRBV7-3	NA	NA	TGTGCCAGCAGCTTAATGGGGGGAGCCGGGGAGCTGTTTTTT	CASSLMGGAGELFF
TRBJ2-1	TRBV19	NA	few	TGTGCCAGTAGCCGGGCTCCCCCCTACTACAATGAGCAGTTCTTC	CASSRAPPYYNEQFF
TRBJ1-1	TRBV12-3/TRBV12-4	NA	NA	TGTGCCAGCAGCCGCTCATACGAAGCTTTCTTT	CASSRSYEAFF
TRBJ1-4	TRBV14	TRBD1	NA	TGTGCCAGCAGCCAAGCTAGTGGATGGGCAGGGGGCTCAAATGAAAAACTGTTTTTT	CASSQASGWAGGSNEKLFF
TRBJ2-7	TRBV2	TRBD1	NA	TGTGCCAGCAGTGAAGCGGGACAGGGGGACTCCTACGAGCAGTACTTC	CASSEAGQGDSYEQYF
TRBJ1-5	TRBV7-9	TRBD1	NA	TGTGCCAGCAGCGATACAGGGGAAGTGGGCCAGCCCCAGCATTTT	CASSDTGEVGQPQHF
TRBJ2-3	TRBV18	NA	NA	TGTGCCAGCTCACCAAGGGAAGTCACAGATACGCAGTATTTT	CASSPREVTDTQYF
TRBJ1-1	TRBV12-5	NA	NA	TGTGCTAGTGGTTTGGGGACTGAAGCTTTCTTT	CASGLGTEAFF
TRBJ2-4	TRBV5-6	NA	once	TGTGCCAGCAGCTTGGATTTAGGGTACGGCATTCAGTACTTC	CASSLDLGYGIQYF
TRBJ2-7	TRBV13	NA	NA	TGTGCCAGCAGTTTGACACGTTCTAGCGAGTACGAGCAGTACTTC	CASSLTRSSEYEQYF
TRBJ1-2	TRBV19	TRBD1	NA	TGTGCCAGTAGCGCCGGGACAGGGGACTATGGCTACACCTTC	CASSAGTGDYGYTF
TRBJ2-7	TRBV7-8	TRBD2	NA	TGTGCCAGCAGCTTAGGGACTAGCGGGAGAATTTGGGTCCACGAGCAGTACTTC	CASSLGTSGRIWVHEQYF
TRBJ1-4	TRBV24-1	NA	NA	TGTGCCACCAGTGATAATGAAAAACTGTTTTTT	CATSDNEKLFF
TRBJ1-1	TRBV29-1	TRBD1	NA	TGCAGCGTTTACTCCGGACAGGGGGAGACTGAAGCTTTCTTT	CSVYSGQGETEAFF
TRBJ1-5	TRBV7-2	NA	NA	TGTGCCAGCAGCTCACAGTATAGCAATCAGCCCCAGCATTTT	CASSSQYSNQPQHF
TRBJ2-6	TRBV25-1	NA	NA	TGTGCCAGCAGTGCGGAGCGCTCTGGGGCCAACGTCCTGACTTTC	CASSAERSGANVLTF
TRBJ2-5	TRBV20-1	TRBD2	NA	TGCAGCGGGGGGTTGAGGGAGACCCAGTACTTC	CSGGLRETQYF
TRBJ1-1	TRBV27	NA	NA	TGTGCCAGCAAAAATTTTTGGGGGGGGGCGAACACTGAAGCTTTCTTT	CASKNFWGGANTEAFF
TRBJ1-2	TRBV6-6	TRBD1	NA	TGTGCCAGCAGTTACACGGTCAGCCAGGGGGAGGATGGCTACACCTTC	CASSYTVSQGEDGYTF
TRBJ2-2	TRBV5-1	TRBD2	NA	TGCGCCAGCAGCCAGGGACTAGCGGGAGGAAACACCGGGGAGCTGTTTTTT	CASSQGLAGGNTGELFF
TRBJ1-1	TRBV11-2	NA	NA	TGTGCCAGCAGCTTAGATAGGAGGGGGACTGAAGCTTTCTTT	CASSLDRRGTEAFF
TRBJ2-2	TRBV27	NA	few	TGTGCCAGCAGTTTCGGCAGGGGCCAGTTAGATAAGCTGTTTTTT	CASSFGRGQLDKLFF
TRBJ2-1	TRBV24-1	TRBD1	few	TGTGCCACCAGTGATGCCGGGACAGGGGGCCTGGGTGAGCAGTTCTTC	CATSDAGTGGLGEQFF
TRBJ2-3	TRBV6-2/TRBV6-3	NA	NA	TGTGCCAGCAGGCCTACAGGACGCACAGATACGCAGTATTTT	CASRPTGRTDTQYF
TRBJ1-2	TRBV10-3	TRBD1	NA	TGTGCCATCACTCCGGGACAGATTCTAGCTAACTATGGCTACACCTTC	CAITPGQILANYGYTF
TRBJ1-2	TRBV19	NA	NA	TGTGCCAGTAGAGATCCGGGACTTAACTATGGCTACACCTTC	CASRDPGLNYGYTF
TRBJ1-2	TRBV27	TRBD1	few	TGTGCCAGCAGCCGGACAGGGTCCAACTATGGCTACACCTTC	CASSRTGSNYGYTF
TRBJ1-5	TRBV20-1	NA	NA	TGCAGTGCTAGTAAAGGATATCAGCCCCAGCATTTT	CSASKGYQPQHF
TRBJ1-1	TRBV28	NA	once	TGTGCCAGCAGCCTTACACGGAACACTGAAGCTTTCTTT	CASSLTRNTEAFF
TRBJ1-1	TRBV10-3	NA	NA	TGTGCCATCAGTGAGTCAAGGGACTACACTGAAGCTTTCTTT	CAISESRDYTEAFF
TRBJ1-1	TRBV7-9	NA	NA	TGTGCCAGCAGCTTAGTCAGGGAGGCCTTGAACACTGAAGCTTTCTTT	CASSLVREALNTEAFF
TRBJ2-3	TRBV2	NA	NA	TGTGCCAGCAGAGAGAGGGCAGATACGCAGTATTTT	CASRERADTQYF
TRBJ1-5	TRBV6-2/TRBV6-3	NA	NA	TGTGCCAGCAGCCTGGTTGGCAATCAGCCCCAGCATTTT	CASSLVGNQPQHF
TRBJ2-1	TRBV28	TRBD2	once	TGTGCCAGCAGCCTTAATCCCGGACTAGCCGGTCAGTTCTTC	CASSLNPGLAGQFF
TRBJ1-4	TRBV4-1	TRBD1	NA	TGCGCCAGCAGCCAAGGGGACAGGGTCGGAGAAAAACTGTTTTTT	CASSQGDRVGEKLFF
TRBJ1-2	TRBV4-1	TRBD1	few	TGCGCCAGCAGCCGGGACAGAATCTATGGCTACACCTTC	CASSRDRIYGYTF
TRBJ1-5	TRBV19	NA	NA	TGTGCCAGTAGCAGCAATCAGCCCCAGCATTTT	CASSSNQPQHF
TRBJ2-2	TRBV28	NA	NA	TGTGCCAGCAGTTTACCAGGGACGAACACCGGGGAGCTGTTTTTT	CASSLPGTNTGELFF
TRBJ2-4	TRBV19	NA	NA	TGTGCCACCTCGTGGGGAAGCAGGAATCAGTACTTC	CATSWGSRNQYF
TRBJ2-7	TRBV5-1	TRBD1	NA	TGCGCCAGCAGCTTAGAGACAGGGGGCGAAGCCTACGAGCAGTACTTC	CASSLETGGEAYEQYF
TRBJ1-2	TRBV28	TRBD1	NA	TGTGCCAGCCGGACAGGGGGCAATGGCTATGGCTACACCTTC	CASRTGGNGYGYTF
TRBJ1-1	TRBV7-9	NA	NA	TGTGCCAGCAGCTTACCCCAGGGTGTGAGCACTGAAGCTTTCTTT	CASSLPQGVSTEAFF
TRBJ1-5	TRBV19	TRBD1	NA	TGTGCCAGTAGCAGACAGGGTGGCAATCAGCCCCAGCATTTT	CASSRQGGNQPQHF
TRBJ2-3	TRBV24-1	NA	NA	TGTGCCACCAGCGGATCCACAGATACGCAGTATTTT	CATSGSTDTQYF